Listed below are T cell receptor beta chains from one sample, sequenced in a study of early T cells in non-severe SARS-CoV-2 infection. TCRdb redid the calling of the 5' RACE reads with MiXCR, one entry per CDR3 protein. The table includes approximately 70,000 distinct CDR3 sequences, approximately 15% detected once. Sequenced sample: whole blood. Receptors were obtained from an adult who was a healthcare worker with PCR-confirmed SARS-CoV-2 infection or an uninfected control (not recorded which). Each CDR3 is given with its conserved first and last residue. The order of the fields is D gene, J gene, V gene, clone size, CDR3 DNA, CDR3 protein. A D gene is named only where the DNA matches it firmly. Expanded clones are given a class, and other clones once, few, many or no size at all.

>-|TRBJ2-3|TRBV28|-
TGTGCCAGCAGTCGGGGCCAGTTTTCCACAGATACGCAGTATTTT
CASSRGQFSTDTQYF
>TRBD2|TRBJ2-1|TRBV20-1|-
TGCAGTGCTGGGTCGACCACTAGCGGGGACCACAATGAGCAGTTCTTC
CSAGSTTSGDHNEQFF
>-|TRBJ2-5|TRBV7-9|few
TGTGCCAGCACCTGGGGGATTTTGAAAGAGACCCAGTACTTC
CASTWGILKETQYF
>-|TRBJ2-1|TRBV11-2|once
TGTGCCAGCAGCCCAGGGACAAGGGCCCCGGATGAGCAGTTCTTC
CASSPGTRAPDEQFF
>-|TRBJ1-5|TRBV7-9|few
TGTGCCAGCAGTTTATACAATCAGCCCCAGCATTTT
CASSLYNQPQHF
>-|TRBJ2-3|TRBV5-1|-
TGCGCCAGCAGCTTCTTCGGGGGGCAAGCAGATACGCAGTATTTT
CASSFFGGQADTQYF
>TRBD1|TRBJ2-5|TRBV6-6|-
TGTGCCAGCAGTCAATCGGACAGGGCGACCCAGTACTTC
CASSQSDRATQYF
>-|TRBJ2-5|TRBV29-1|-
TGCAGCGTTGGGGCTGGCCAAGAGACCCAGTACTTC
CSVGAGQETQYF
>-|TRBJ1-6|TRBV5-1|few
TGCGCCAGCAGCTTGACGCGGGAGAATTCACCCCTCCACTTT
CASSLTRENSPLHF
>-|TRBJ2-3|TRBV11-1|few
TGTGCCAGCAGCCGGGACGGCCAGATCACAGATACGCAGTATTTT
CASSRDGQITDTQYF
>TRBD2|TRBJ2-3|TRBV9|-
TGTGCCAGCAGCGTACCGAAGCGGGCTAGCGGGGGAGTTACTAACACAGATACGCAGTATTTT
CASSVPKRASGGVTNTDTQYF
>-|TRBJ1-1|TRBV28|-
TGTGCCAGCAGTTCTCCTCCTGGGGGGGCTGACACTGAAGCTTTCTTT
CASSSPPGGADTEAFF
>-|TRBJ2-2|TRBV2|-
TGTGCCAGCAGTGAAGTTACCACCGGGGAGCTGTTTTTT
CASSEVTTGELFF
>-|TRBJ2-7|TRBV6-6|-
TGTGCCAGCAGTTACTCGAGAATCGCGGGAAGCCTCTACGAGCAGTACTTC
CASSYSRIAGSLYEQYF
>-|TRBJ2-6|TRBV19|few
TGTGCCAGTAGCTCGAAAAGCCCTGGGGCCAACGTCCTGACTTTC
CASSSKSPGANVLTF
>-|TRBJ1-2|TRBV29-1|many
TGCAGCGTTGAACCCGATTTTGCGGGCTATGGCTACACCTTC
CSVEPDFAGYGYTF
>TRBD1|TRBJ2-1|TRBV27|-
TGTGCCAGCAGTTTATATAGTGGGACAGGGGGCTTCTACAATGAGCAGTTCTTC
CASSLYSGTGGFYNEQFF
>-|TRBJ2-1|TRBV7-2|few
TGTGCCAGCAGCCCCACTAGGCCCCCCTACAATGAGCAGTTCTTC
CASSPTRPPYNEQFF
>TRBD1|TRBJ1-4|TRBV6-5|-
TGTGCCAGCAGTTACTCGGGGACAGGGAATGAAAAACTGTTTTTT
CASSYSGTGNEKLFF
>TRBD1|TRBJ1-1|TRBV6-1|few
TGTGCCACTCTTACAGGGGTGAACACTGAAGCTTTCTTT
CATLTGVNTEAFF
>-|TRBJ1-3|TRBV20-1|-
TGCAGTGCTTCAGGGTATGAAAACACCATATATTTT
CSASGYENTIYF
>-|TRBJ2-1|TRBV7-2|-
TGTGCCAGCAGCTTAACTGTTGTCAATGAGCAGTTCTTC
CASSLTVVNEQFF